This TCR beta chain is from a study of cytomegalovirus exposure and HLA in healthy donors. Study findings and constraints: Earlier findings revealed that most TCR beta V segments proved productive either about 87% or about 30% of the time. With later analysis, a missense DCLRE1C variant became linked to TCR beta V- and J-gene trimming. In a later analysis, HLA-associated beta chains showed higher expansion and lower generation probabilities than comparable chains.

A word on this clone: The antigen is not known.

Primers included in the PCR were 60 Vbeta and 13 Jbeta primers. Data came from immunoSEQ multiplex PCR; TCRdb stores just in-frame clones and leaves some out. The sample lists about 130,000 clones, 75% to 90% seen once, with 1% in the top ten. This cohort consisted of healthy bone marrow donors. The CDR3 loop spans 17 amino acids. The V and J ends lost 5 bases and 0 bases respectively, with 14 bases between them. The V gene's germline CDR1 is SGHDN and CDR2 FVKESK. The V gene is TRBV14, the J gene TRBJ2-6, with TRBD1 as a possible D gene (5 bases). What was sequenced was PBMCs. The sequence came from a man in his forties in good health and CMV-seronegative. The CDR3 sequence is CASSTGHSYSGANVLTF. The CDR3 nucleotides are TGTGCCAGCAGCACCGGACATTCCTACTCTGGGGCCAACGTCCTGACTTTC.